This T cell receptor (beta chain) is from a study of human T cells and chemical hapten exposure. Time point in this sample: patch test 3, about 24 weeks after DPC sensitization. Treatment given: therapeutic diphenylcyclopropenone sensitization with weekly scalp DPC. This clonotype has only a few counts. From the RACE reads, TCRdb called clonotypes with MiXCR, one entry per CDR3 protein. This repertoire shows approximately 160,000 distinct CDR3 sequences, roughly 25% found once; its top ten account for 2.1%. CDR3 size: 13 residues. V lost 8 bases to trimming and J lost 2 bases, with 14 bases between them. CDR1 and CDR2 from the germline V gene are SQVTM and ANQGSEA.

The chain links TRBV29-1 to TRBJ2-3; TRBD1 might be the D (6 bases). The sequences come from whole blood, collected in connection with sensitization to the hapten diphenylcyclopropenone (DPC). The receptor was derived from a woman in her late teens or twenties with alopecia areata. Some clones in this sample may be carry-over from other donors' samples. As DNA, the CDR3 is TGCAGCCTGTGGACAGTCATCACAGATACGCAGTATTTT. Its translation is CSLWTVITDTQYF.